The source of this TCR beta chain is a study of shared clonotypes between healthy human individuals. Overall study: CD4 naive cells filled three plates per donor, CD4 memory three, CD8 naive two and CD8 memory one.

Study results and limitations: Measured sharing among donors was expected to vary with sequencing depth.

The germline CDR1 and CDR2 sequences are MDHEN and SYDVKM. The CDR3 spans 14 residues. V was trimmed by 1 base and J by 1 base, leaving 7 bases between them. The repertoire was sequenced with immunoSEQ multiplex PCR; TCRdb's copy has only in-frame clones and lacks some. This sample has 2.3 million or so clones, with approximately 93% found just once. Points on this clone: Antigen unknown. In the same sample, other DNA sequences code for this CDR3.

This TCR came from a man in his late teens or twenties in good health. Some clones in this sample may be carry-over from other donors' samples. The sequenced material came from naive CD4+ T cells from PBMCs. Stated subset: CD45RA+ positively selected. The chain recombines TRBV28 with TRBJ1-1, with D uncertain. The CDR3 nucleotides are TGTGCCAGCAGTTTATCCCCCGGGAACACTGAAGCTTTCTTT. Residues: CASSLSPGNTEAFF.